This T cell receptor (beta chain) was retrieved from a study of somatic mutations in cytotoxic T cells in rheumatoid arthritis. Assay: immunoSEQ multiplex PCR; the TCRdb copy retains only in-frame clones and omits some. The repertoire holds around 20,000 clones, with around four fifths as singletons. Deletions cut 0 bases from V and 4 bases from J, with 7 bases between. The V gene's germline CDR1 is SGHRS and CDR2 YFSETQ. This CDR3 region has 13 residues. The chain recombines TRBV5-1 with TRBJ2-5; the D is unclear. This receptor was taken from an adult with rheumatoid arthritis. The sequencing input was CD8+ T cells sorted from blood. The CDR3, as DNA: TGCGCCAGCAGCTTGGAGGCTCGAGAGACCCAGTACTTC. Its protein product is CASSLEARETQYF.